The rows below give T cell receptor beta chains drawn from one sample of a study of blood T cells in healthy people across ages. TCRdb redid the calling of the 5' RACE reads with MiXCR, one entry per CDR3 protein. The sample consists of around 1.1 million distinct CDR3 sequences, less than 45% of them appearing once. The sequenced sample consisted of blood. The receptor set was obtained from a young man in good health. CDR3s include the opening cysteine and the closing phenylalanine or tryptophan. A D gene is named only where the DNA matches it firmly. Size is stated for part of the rows, as once, few or many counts, or as a class when the clone is expanded.

V: TRBV6-1; size: .; J: TRBJ1-1; D: .; DNA: TGTGCCAGCAGTGGAACGGGGGATAACACTGAAGCTTTCTTT; CDR3: CASSGTGDNTEAFF
V: TRBV28; size: few; J: TRBJ1-2; D: .; DNA: TGTGCCAGCGGTTCCTTGAGGGCTGGCTACACCTTC; CDR3: CASGSLRAGYTF
V: TRBV20-1; size: few; J: TRBJ1-4; D: .; DNA: TGCAGTGCTAGAGCCCTGTCGGGACGGGGTGAAAAACTGTTTTTT; CDR3: CSARALSGRGEKLFF
V: TRBV29-1; size: .; J: TRBJ2-1; D: TRBD2; DNA: TGCAGCGTTGAGAAAGCGGGGGCCCAATACAATGAGCAGTTCTTC; CDR3: CSVEKAGAQYNEQFF
V: TRBV20-1; size: .; J: TRBJ2-1; D: .; DNA: TGCAGTGCTAGAGAAGGGTTGTCTGGGGTCAATGAGCAGTTCTTC; CDR3: CSAREGLSGVNEQFF
V: TRBV6-6; size: few; J: TRBJ1-4; D: .; DNA: TGTGCCAGCACCGTCCACTCAGCTGCAACTAATGAAAAACTGTTTTTT; CDR3: CASTVHSAATNEKLFF
V: TRBV12-3/TRBV12-4; size: few; J: TRBJ2-4; D: .; DNA: TGTGCCAGCGAGGGGGGCCCGAGGGAGCAGTACTTC; CDR3: CASEGGPREQYF
V: TRBV20-1; size: .; J: TRBJ1-2; D: TRBD1; DNA: TGCAGTGCTAGAGATCTGGGACAGAACTATGGCTACACCTTC; CDR3: CSARDLGQNYGYTF
V: TRBV12-3/TRBV12-4; size: .; J: TRBJ1-6; D: .; DNA: TGTGCCAGCAGTTTAGGCCCTTGGGGGCCGGAGAATTCACCCCTCCACTTT; CDR3: CASSLGPWGPENSPLHF
V: TRBV6-1; size: few; J: TRBJ1-2; D: TRBD1; DNA: TGTGCCGGCCTCAGGGACAGCCGATTCTACACCTTC; CDR3: CAGLRDSRFYTF
V: TRBV6-2/TRBV6-3; size: .; J: TRBJ2-1; D: .; DNA: TGTGCCAGCAGTTATTATCTGAAGCGTCAGTTCTTC; CDR3: CASSYYLKRQFF
V: TRBV11-1; size: few; J: TRBJ2-3; D: .; DNA: TGTGCCACCCGGAGAGGGGTCTCGTTCACAGATACGCAGTATTTT; CDR3: CATRRGVSFTDTQYF
V: TRBV15; size: .; J: TRBJ1-1; D: .; DNA: TGTGCCACCAGCAGAGAGGCACTGAAAGTTGACACTGAAGCTTTCTTT; CDR3: CATSREALKVDTEAFF
V: TRBV5-1; size: once; J: TRBJ2-4; D: TRBD2; DNA: TGCGCCAGCAGCCCCTTAGCGGGGGGGCTGGACATTCAGTACTTC; CDR3: CASSPLAGGLDIQYF
V: TRBV28; size: .; J: TRBJ1-6; D: TRBD1; DNA: TGTGCCAGCAGTTTACAGGGGGTAAAAATTTCACCCCTCCACTTT; CDR3: CASSLQGVKISPLHF
V: TRBV4-1; size: .; J: TRBJ2-1; D: .; DNA: TGCGCCAGCAGCCAACCTCGACGAGATGACATTGCTGGTGAGCAGTTCTTC; CDR3: CASSQPRRDDIAGEQFF
V: TRBV19; size: few; J: TRBJ1-2; D: .; DNA: TGTGCCAGTCGGGAAAGGGGGTTCTATGGCTACACCTTC; CDR3: CASRERGFYGYTF
V: TRBV11-1; size: .; J: TRBJ2-3; D: .; DNA: TGTGCCAGCAGCTTAGAAAGTTCGGGGGTTGGGGATACGCAGTATTTT; CDR3: CASSLESSGVGDTQYF
V: TRBV4-1; size: .; J: TRBJ2-1; D: TRBD1; DNA: TGCGCCAGCAGCCAAGTCCCTTCAGCTGTGGGACAGTACAATGAGCAGTTCTTC; CDR3: CASSQVPSAVGQYNEQFF
V: TRBV7-9; size: .; J: TRBJ1-2; D: TRBD1; DNA: TGTGCCAGCAAAGGGACAGGGAGCTATGGCTACACCTTC; CDR3: CASKGTGSYGYTF
V: TRBV12-3/TRBV12-4; size: .; J: TRBJ2-2; D: .; DNA: TGTGCCAGCAGTTACTCCCCATACGGGGAGCTGTTTTTT; CDR3: CASSYSPYGELFF
V: TRBV9; size: .; J: TRBJ2-3; D: TRBD1; DNA: TGTGCCAGCAGCGTAGTCGTGACAGGGACGAATACGCAGTATTTT; CDR3: CASSVVVTGTNTQYF
V: TRBV4-3; size: .; J: TRBJ1-3; D: .; DNA: TGCGCCAGCAGCCAAGAATGGCCACCCGCTTCTGGAAACACCATATATTTT; CDR3: CASSQEWPPASGNTIYF
V: TRBV4-3; size: many; J: TRBJ1-2; D: .; DNA: TGCGCCAGCAGCCAAGTACGGGGAACTAACTATGGCTACACCTTC; CDR3: CASSQVRGTNYGYTF
V: TRBV6-1; size: .; J: TRBJ2-7; D: .; DNA: TGTGCCAGCAGTCCAGGGTTAAGGTCTCGGGTTTCCTGCGAGCAGTACTTC; CDR3: CASSPGLRSRVSCEQYF
V: TRBV27; size: .; J: TRBJ1-1; D: .; DNA: TGTGCCAGCAGTGTGGCAGCGACGAACACTGAAGCTTTCTTT; CDR3: CASSVAATNTEAFF
V: TRBV7-2; size: .; J: TRBJ1-3; D: .; DNA: TGTGCCAGCAGCACGGGGAGAGGAGACACCATATATTTT; CDR3: CASSTGRGDTIYF
V: TRBV12-5; size: .; J: TRBJ2-1; D: TRBD1; DNA: TGTGCTAGTGGTAGTGGACAGGGGAAGGATGAGCAGTTCTTC; CDR3: CASGSGQGKDEQFF
V: TRBV7-2; size: few; J: TRBJ1-3; D: .; DNA: TGTGCCAGCAGCTTTATGGGGAACACCATATATTTT; CDR3: CASSFMGNTIYF
V: TRBV5-5; size: .; J: TRBJ1-4; D: .; DNA: TGTGCCAGCAGCCTCAACAGCGCAACTAATGAAAAACTGTTTTTT; CDR3: CASSLNSATNEKLFF
V: TRBV4-2; size: .; J: TRBJ1-4; D: TRBD1; DNA: TGTGCCAGCAGCTCGGGGACAGGGGGCGAAAAACTGTTTTTT; CDR3: CASSSGTGGEKLFF
V: TRBV20-1; size: few; J: TRBJ2-2; D: .; DNA: TGCAGTGCTAGTCCTATGAGTCCGGGCGGGGAGCTGTTTTTT; CDR3: CSASPMSPGGELFF
V: TRBV27; size: many; J: TRBJ2-7; D: TRBD1; DNA: TGTGCCAGCAGTCCCTGGACAGGGAACTACGAGCAGTACTTC; CDR3: CASSPWTGNYEQYF
V: TRBV20-1; size: .; J: TRBJ2-3; D: TRBD2; DNA: TGCAGTGCTAGAGACAGCGTTACCGGGACTAGCGGGGGATCAACGCAGTATTTT; CDR3: CSARDSVTGTSGGSTQYF
V: TRBV6-5; size: .; J: TRBJ2-5; D: TRBD2; DNA: TGTGCCAGCATCTGTAGACTAGCGGGTCCCCAAGAGACCCAGTACTTC; CDR3: CASICRLAGPQETQYF
V: TRBV7-2; size: .; J: TRBJ2-1; D: .; DNA: TGTGCCAGCAGCTTAGGGGCGATGAGTGAGCAGTTCTTC; CDR3: CASSLGAMSEQFF
V: TRBV27; size: few; J: TRBJ2-1; D: .; DNA: TGTGCCAGCAGTTTATCGATGGACTACAATGAGCAGTTCTTC; CDR3: CASSLSMDYNEQFF
V: TRBV20-1; size: .; J: TRBJ2-1; D: .; DNA: TGCAGTGTTACCGGAGAAAGGGAGGACCTCGACTACGAGCAGTTCTTC; CDR3: CSVTGEREDLDYEQFF
V: TRBV7-2; size: .; J: TRBJ1-6; D: TRBD1; DNA: TGTGCCAGCAGTCCACAGGGGGCTTATAATTCACCCCTCCACTTT; CDR3: CASSPQGAYNSPLHF
V: TRBV10-3; size: few; J: TRBJ2-3; D: TRBD2; DNA: TGTGCCATCGCGGGGGGGCCAGGTGGAGATACGCAGTATTTT; CDR3: CAIAGGPGGDTQYF
V: TRBV4-1; size: .; J: TRBJ2-3; D: .; DNA: TGCGCCAGCAGCCCAGAACCGACCGCCACAGATACGCAGTATTTT; CDR3: CASSPEPTATDTQYF
V: TRBV28; size: .; J: TRBJ2-3; D: .; DNA: TGTGCCAGCACCAAGACGGGGGGCGTAGATACGCAGTATTTT; CDR3: CASTKTGGVDTQYF
V: TRBV4-1; size: .; J: TRBJ2-5; D: TRBD2; DNA: TGCGCCAGCAGCCGAGTGACTAGCGGGGGTTCAGAGACCCAGTACTTC; CDR3: CASSRVTSGGSETQYF
V: TRBV9; size: .; J: TRBJ2-1; D: .; DNA: TGTGCCAGCAGCGTAGATCGGGGTCCCTACAATGAGCAGTTCTTC; CDR3: CASSVDRGPYNEQFF
V: TRBV5-5; size: .; J: TRBJ2-4; D: .; DNA: TGTGCCAGCAGCTTGGGCGACAGCCTAGCCAAAAACATTCAGTACTTC; CDR3: CASSLGDSLAKNIQYF